A single sample gave rise to the 22 T cell receptor beta chains below, sequenced in a study of regulatory T cells in long-lasting Graves disease. Arm-PCR of CDR3 regions and iRepertoire HTBI primers were the basis on which TCR beta libraries were built. MiXCR was run by TCRdb on the multiplex PCR reads, yielding one entry per CDR3 protein. The profile shows 400,000 to 600,000 distinct CDR3 sequences, about 22% of them singletons. Time point specified: persistent/refractory GD, antithyroid drugs over 5 years with positive TRAb. Preparation of the TCR library used RNA extracted from PBMCs. Sequences were derived from peripheral blood mononuclear cells (PBMCs), sampled when the disease was refractory, from a patient treated with antithyroid drugs. These receptor sequences come from a female donor with Graves disease.

There are many counts of this clonotype. The genes are TRBV27 and TRBJ1-5; tentative D call: TRBD1 (6 bases). Germline values: CDR1 MNHEY, CDR2 SMNVEV (reference sequence). There are 13 residues in the CDR3. V gave up 5 bases and J gave up 7 bases, with 12 bases separating them. CDR3 sequence reads: CASSPSGAQPQHF. The CDR3 DNA follows: TGTGCCAGCAGTCCCTCAGGGGCCCAGCCCCAGCATTTT.

As concerns this clonotype: A clone one base away is much larger, so this may be a read error. The DNA of the CDR3 is TGTGCCAGCAGCTCCGTGGGCCACAATCAGCCCCAGCATTTT. Its translation is CASSSVGHNQPQHF. The chain links TRBV28 to TRBJ1-5; D call uncertain. V lost 6 bases and J lost 3, with 12 bases in between. Per germline, CDR1 MDHEN and CDR2 SYDVKM. The CDR3 is 14 residues long.

Here the CDR3 reads CAITSKTSGSTNEQFF. The DNA for the CDR3 is TGTGCCATCACCTCGAAGACTAGCGGGAGTACCAATGAGCAGTTCTTC. The chain recombines TRBV10-3 with TRBJ2-1; 12 bases align to TRBD2. Per germline, CDR1 ENHRY and CDR2 SYGVKD. After removal of 7 bases from V and 6 bases from J, the junction contained 10 bases not matched to a gene. This CDR3 is 16 amino acids long.

This clonotype has just one count. The chain couples TRBV7-8 to TRBJ2-2; D gene ambiguous. Germline V gene data show CDR1 as SGHVS and CDR2 as FQNEAQ. V gave up 10 bases and J gave up 7 bases, with 19 bases separating them. The CDR3 length is 14 residues. The DNA of the CDR3 is TGTGCCACTACCTTCCCAGGCTCGGTCGGGGAGCTGTTTTTT. Translated, it gives CATTFPGSVGELFF.

This clonotype was observed at least ten times. The chain employs TRBV12-3 or TRBV12-4 and TRBJ2-5, with D possibly matching TRBD1 (5 bases). The CDR3 runs to 15 residues. The germline V and J ends were trimmed by 4 bases and 0 bases, with 12 bases remaining between them. CDR3 sequence: CASSSGQGYQETQYF. Written as DNA, the CDR3 is TGTGCCAGCAGTTCAGGCCAGGGATACCAAGAGACCCAGTACTTC.

This clonotype was counted a few times. This chain joins TRBV7-3 and TRBJ1-5; D not certain. Germline V gene lookup returns CDR1 SGHTA and CDR2 FQGTGA. The CDR3 is 13 amino acids. The V end lost 2 bases, the J end lost 6 bases, and 8 bases lay between the germline ends. The CDR3 reads CASSLFNGQPQHF. CDR3 DNA: TGTGCCAGCAGCTTATTTAACGGTCAGCCCCAGCATTTT.

This clonotype has ten or more counts. The V and J genes are TRBV28 and TRBJ1-2, with no clear D. The ends were cut back, 3 bases at V and 7 bases at J, with 12 bases in the middle. In germline, CDR1 is MDHEN, CDR2 SYDVKM. The CDR3 loop spans 13 amino acids. This CDR3 is CASSFEGDSGYTF. CDR3 sequence (DNA): TGTGCCAGCAGTTTCGAGGGAGATAGTGGCTACACCTTC.

V and J are TRBV20-1 and TRBJ2-2; 13 bases map to TRBD2. The V gene end was trimmed by 2 bases and the J gene end by 3 bases; junction bases not matched to a gene: 3. CDR3 length: 16 residues. The germline V gene encodes CDR1 DFQATT and CDR2 SNEGSKA (reference sequence). This CDR3 is CSARTSGREDTGELFF. The CDR3 DNA reads TGCAGTGCTAGAACTAGCGGGAGGGAAGACACCGGGGAGCTGTTTTTT.

The table lists this clonotype with many counts. The chain links TRBV6-1 to TRBJ2-2; 10 positions agree with TRBD1. The V and J ends lost 6 bases and 4 bases, in that order; junction bases with no gene match: 2. In germline, CDR1 is MNHNS, CDR2 SASEGT. The CDR3 has 14 residues. CDR3 protein: CASRRTGGTGELFF. The CDR3 DNA is TGTGCCAGCAGGAGGACAGGGGGCACCGGGGAGCTGTTTTTT.

The chain couples TRBV6-5 to TRBJ1-3, with D possibly TRBD1 on 5 matching bases. Per the germline V gene, CDR1 is MNHEY and CDR2 is SVGAGI. CDR3 length: 18 amino acids. V was trimmed by 2 bases and J by 2 bases, leaving 19 bases between them. This chain's CDR3 is CASSYSYMGQGAGNTIYF. CDR3 nucleotides: TGTGCCAGCAGTTACAGTTATATGGGGCAGGGAGCTGGAAACACCATATATTTT.

The sample holds a few counts of this clonotype. The V and J genes are TRBV7-7 and TRBJ2-2, with D maybe TRBD1 (5 bases). V lost 2 bases, J lost 1 base, and 8 bases lay in between. Germline-derived CDR1 and CDR2 are SSHAT and FNYEAQ (reference sequence). There are 15 residues in the CDR3. CDR3 in DNA: TGTGCCAGCAGCTTAAAAAGGGGGAACACCGGGGAGCTGTTTTTT. Its protein product is CASSLKRGNTGELFF.

This rearrangement joins TRBV20-1 to TRBJ2-2; D not certain. Germline V CDR1 and CDR2: DFQATT, SNEGSKA (reference sequence). The CDR3 runs 13 residues. V was trimmed by 1 base and J by 3 bases, leaving 6 bases between them. The CDR3 nucleotides read TGCAGTGCTAGAGTGCGGTACACCGGGGAGCTGTTTTTT. This codes for CSARVRYTGELFF.

There are many counts of this clonotype. The chain uses TRBV6-1 and TRBJ1-6, with a weak D call TRBD1 (6 bases). Germline loops: CDR1 MNHNS, CDR2 SASEGT. V dropped 3 bases and J dropped 10 bases, with 22 bases sitting between them. This CDR3 is 17 amino acids long. The CDR3 DNA is TGTGCCAGCAGTGATACACTGTTTCAGGGGAGAAGCTCACCCCTCCACTTT. Translated: CASSDTLFQGRSSPLHF.

This clonotype was seen many times. The V and J genes are TRBV20-1 and TRBJ1-1; D is uncertain. The CDR3 is 12 amino acids. The germline V gene has CDR1 DFQATT and CDR2 SNEGSKA (reference sequence). Trimming shortened V by 3 bases and J by 1 base, and 6 bases separated the two germline ends. The CDR3 loop is CSASGKNTEAFF. The CDR3, as DNA: TGCAGTGCTAGTGGGAAGAACACTGAAGCTTTCTTT.

This clonotype showed up many times. V and J are TRBV29-1 and TRBJ1-1; D call uncertain. CDR1 and CDR2 from the germline V gene are SQVTM and ANQGSEA. The CDR3 covers 13 residues. DNA of the CDR3: TGCAGAGTTTGGGAGGGCATGAACACTGAAGCTTTCTTT. Its translation: CRVWEGMNTEAFF.

This chain links TRBV27 with TRBJ1-6; possibly TRBD1 for D (5 bases). The CDR3 loop spans 15 amino acids. Trimming removed 2 bases from V and 9 bases from J, with 14 bases in between. Per the germline V gene, CDR1 is MNHEY and CDR2 is SMNVEV (reference sequence). CDR3 sequence reads: CASSLTQDRFSPLHF. The CDR3 DNA reads TGTGCCAGCAGTTTAACACAGGATCGGTTTTCACCCCTCCACTTT.

In regard to this clonotype: A much larger clone differs from this one at a single base, so this may be a read error. This chain connects TRBV2 to TRBJ2-7; no definite D call. CDR1 SNHLY and CDR2 FYNNEI come from the germline V gene. The CDR3 runs to 12 residues. The CDR3 sequence is CANSGASYEQYF. The DNA for the CDR3 is TGTGCCAACAGTGGCGCCTCCTACGAGCAGTACTTC. Full variable domain (rest looked up from reference TRBV2 and TRBJ2-7): EPEVTQTPSHQVTQMGQEVILRCVPISNHLYFYWYRQILGQKVEFLVSFYNNEISEKSEIFDDQFSVERPDGSNFTLKIRSTKLEDSAMYFCANSGASYEQYFGPGTRLTVT.

The V and J genes are TRBV25-1 and TRBJ1-1; 7 nucleotides agree with TRBD1. The ends lost 2 bases at V and 2 bases at J; junction bases unmatched: 5. The CDR3 extends over 15 amino acids. Germline CDR1 reads MGHDK; CDR2 reads SYGVNS. The CDR3 loop reads CASSEPGQFNTEAFF. The CDR3 DNA follows: TGTGCCAGCAGTGAACCGGGACAGTTTAACACTGAAGCTTTCTTT.

This clonotype was counted between two and nine times. This chain connects TRBV7-6 to TRBJ1-1; 7 bases match TRBD1. The CDR3 is 16 amino acids. Germline CDR1 reads SGHVS; CDR2 reads FNYEAQ. The ends lost 1 base at V and 1 base at J; junction bases unmatched: 6. DNA of the CDR3: TGTGCCAGCAGCTTAGTTACAGGGGTGCCGAACACTGAAGCTTTCTTT. This gives the protein CASSLVTGVPNTEAFF.

This clonotype was detected ten times or more. The chain carries TRBV6-5 and TRBJ2-5; 9 nucleotides match TRBD1. Germline values: CDR1 MNHEY, CDR2 SVGAGI. The CDR3 runs 15 residues. The V segment lost 2 bases and the J segment 5 bases; nucleotides outside the gene matches: 6. CDR3 coding DNA: TGTGCCAGCAGTTACCCCGGGGACAGGGTGGAGACCCAGTACTTC. Translating it yields CASSYPGDRVETQYF.

V and J are TRBV9 and TRBJ1-1, with D unresolved. V was clipped by 4 bases and J by 8 bases, with 15 bases between them. The germline gives CDR1 SGDLS, CDR2 YYNGEE. This CDR3 has 13 residues. The CDR3 loop reads CASSPPSGREAFF. The CDR3 bases are TGTGCCAGCAGCCCCCCCTCCGGCAGGGAAGCTTTCTTT.

The chain couples TRBV5-1 to TRBJ1-1; D call uncertain. The CDR3 is 14 residues long. Trimming took off 3 bases at V and 3 bases at J, with 12 bases between the two ends. The germline V gene encodes CDR1 SGHRS and CDR2 YFSETQ. CDR3 protein: CASSSWTSDTEAFF. CDR3 coding DNA: TGCGCCAGCAGCTCCTGGACTAGCGACACTGAAGCTTTCTTT.